This TCR beta chain came from a study of cytomegalovirus exposure and HLA in healthy donors (TCRdb year 2017). Describing the broader study: In an earlier analysis of roughly 500 of the donors, approximately 300 Gb of sequence data and roughly 100 million unique TCR beta sequences from about 190 million T cells were reported. An early release covering roughly 600 HLA-typed donors comprised around 300 gigabases of sequencing data and around 80 million unique TCR sequences. The genetic ancestry cluster associated with self-reported Caucasian donors included 81% of the 350 to 500 genotyped donors. The study was designed to test whether signatures of past pathogen exposure could be identified by cataloging public T cell receptors. The study used immunosequencing to profile the T cell repertoires of several hundred subjects and linked those repertoires to cytomegalovirus serostatus. Along with the approximately 620-subject first cohort, a separate validation cohort of over 90 different subjects was used. The study combined high-throughput TCR immunosequencing, statistical association of individual TCRs with disease status, and machine learning to predict cytomegalovirus infection status. A later analysis re-examined previously published TCR beta repertoires from just over 650 donors and added high-resolution HLA genotyping to investigate patterns of TCR occurrence. In the later analysis, no new phenotypic data were used to find candidate immune exposures; instead, reliance was placed on TCR beta sequences and their occurrence across donors. An earlier analysis of around 580 of the donors used high-throughput TCR beta sequencing to judge whether each TCR beta V gene segment behaved as functional or pseudogenic. Donor age, sex, ethnicity and CMV serostatus were compiled alongside the repertoire data. A later genetic analysis took genome-wide SNP genotypes for about 55% of the roughly 670 donors and used that subset as a discovery cohort. Every repertoire in the discovery cohort had been generated on one and the same sequencing platform. HLA typing included class I and class II loci at four-digit resolution. Typing coverage differed by locus: A, B, C, DRB1 and DQB1 were typed in roughly 620-630 donors, DQA1 in approximately 520, DPA1 in some 570, and DPB1 in 400 to 490. Because of strong linkage in the cohort, five DR-DQ haplotypes were treated as single units for association and clustering. Among some 400 genotyped donors of the cohort, an average of approximately 240,000 unique TCR beta nucleotide sequences was sequenced per donor, of which about 18% were non-productive. General conclusions and limits of the study: A further reported finding was that TCR beta sequences accurately predicted the HLA-A and HLA-B alleles for most subjects in the first cohort. According to a later analysis, parvovirus B19, influenza, CMV and Epstein-Barr virus appeared linked to several top co-occurrence clusters. Strong co-occurrence of HLA alleles, especially DR and DQ, made assigning TCR associations to individual alleles difficult. A cluster of highly shared sequence variants was judged likely to be a technical artifact of the sequencing pipeline. The authors suggested that the approach could potentially be generalized to other disease states and immunological phenotypes. Most CMV-associated TCR beta chains appeared to be HLA-restricted in a later analysis, and the HLA associations seemed to be driven largely by CMV exposure. The only immune exposure information available for the cohort was CMV serostatus. In an earlier analysis of around 600 of the donors, most TCR beta V segments appeared in productive rearrangements about 87% or about 30% of the time, broadly matching IMGT annotations. In a later genetic analysis, a missense DCLRE1C variant was associated with V-gene and J-gene trimming of TCR beta chains, and the association was replicated in an independent cohort. In a later analysis, TCR association rates were found to vary across HLA loci, with the most associated TCRs seen for DRB1 alleles and the fewest for HLA-C alleles. Most TCR sequences were observed very rarely across donors, whereas some public TCRs were present in many individuals. A later genetic analysis reported fewer N-insertions in productive TCRs among donors in an Asian-associated ancestry cluster than the roughly 690-donor mean. The cohort was sequenced for TCR beta chains only, and without alpha or paired-chain data the features that could be detected were limited. A later analysis found that HLA-associated TCR beta chains were more clonally expanded and had lower generation probabilities than equally common non-associated chains. HLA typing was unavailable for some donors at each locus, so association tests used only the typed subset. Correlated functional status among segregating V segments might be attributable to linkage disequilibrium, but an unknown experimental factor could not be ruled out. The classifier was reported to diagnose cytomegalovirus status with high specificity and sensitivity in both the original cohort and the validation cohort. A later analysis associated some 17,000 TCR beta sequences with specific HLA alleles at a false discovery rate of 0.05. The presence/absence analyses assumed that sequencing depth was roughly uniform across donors, and that assumption may not be true. Because the 87-base-pair reads could not distinguish some IMGT-functional V segments, including TRBV6-2 and TRBV6-3, those segments were excluded. Fewer than 20 rarely observed V segments, including chromosome 9 orphons, were excluded from the earlier analysis of some 590 of the donors because counts were too low. The study gave a list of about 150 TCR beta chains associated with cytomegalovirus. A few of the identified cytomegalovirus-associated TCR beta chains were confirmed in vitro to be specific for cytomegalovirus antigens.

Libraries were built with the immunoSEQ multiplex PCR assay. A mixture of 60 forward primers for TCR Vbeta segments and 13 reverse primers for TCR Jbeta segments was used in the multiplex PCR. Amplification of the CDR3 region of rearranged TCR beta genes was performed with a multiplex PCR assay on genomic DNA. On the Illumina HiSeq System, the amplified TCR beta libraries were sequenced as 87-base-pair reads. Turning to the authors' computational methods: A later analysis tallied 70 million to 100 million unique TCR beta chains across the 700 or so repertoires, and approximately 9.9 million of those chains were shared by two or more donors. A nearest-neighbor algorithm error-corrected the raw reads and collapsed the reads into unique sequences, merging closely related sequences to remove PCR and sequencing errors. V, D and J gene segments were assigned by aligning CDR3 sequences to IMGT reference sequences. For a sequence to be retained, a match of at least six nucleotides to both a V gene segment and a J gene segment was required. A rearrangement was called productive if the CDR3 had no stop codons and remained in frame with V and J, and every other rearrangement was called non-productive. CDR3 was defined by IMGT convention, running from the second conserved V-encoded cysteine to the conserved J-encoded phenylalanine. Sequences without an unambiguous match to a single V gene segment were excluded from the earlier analysis of approximately 560 of the donors. In an earlier analysis of approximately 590 of the donors, V segments were called functional above 56.7% productive rearrangements and were called segregating when the between-donor standard deviation exceeded 5%. A statistical classification framework was built for diagnosing cytomegalovirus status from the catalog of TCR beta chain sequences. A later analysis assigned V and J genes by comparing TCR nucleotide sequences with IMGT/GENE-DB human TR gene sequences. The TCRdist pipeline was used in a later analysis to assign CDR3 sequences and most-parsimonious VDJ recombination scenarios. In a later analysis, each TCR beta chain was defined by its CDR3 amino acid sequence together with its V-gene family, and reads lacking a unique V-gene family were excluded. A later analysis removed 500 to 600 highly shared, low-generation-probability nucleotide sequences to deal with suspected cross-contamination and a sequencing artifact. For each public chain, a later analysis derived a clonal expansion index from normalized ranks of inferred template counts within each repertoire. In a later analysis, generation probabilities were computed with a VDJ recombination model fitted to out-of-frame rearrangements, and the resulting probabilities were checked against IGoR. A later analysis scored TCR-TCR, TCR-HLA and TCR-CMV co-occurrence with hypergeometric tests, applying a repertoire-size bias correction to TCR pairs. A later analysis estimated false discovery rates by permuting HLA or CMV assignments 20 times. A later analysis grouped co-occurring TCRs with DBSCAN, adding TCRdist sequence similarity when clustering within HLA-allele-positive subsets. Repertoires with fewer than 30,000 or more than 120,000 public chains, plus five repertoires with anomalous nucleotide sharing, were excluded from co-occurrence clustering. TCRdb obtained this table from immuneACCESS and retained in-frame rearrangements with V and J assigned. These tables miss some clones; where compared with another copy, unresolved V genes account for less than half of the shortfall, and the remainder is unexplained. For V, J and clone size, that table is used; D and trimming come from the DNA. The sample table shows approximately 100,000 clones, and about 80% are seen once. The ten largest clones add up to approximately 16% of the sample.

Measured from the cysteine to the phenylalanine, the CDR3 is 13 residues long. Of the read, only the CDR3 DNA is kept; its 39 bases are in frame from base 1. V gives up 1 base and J gives up 4 bases, and the segment between their germline ends measures 4 bases. From the germline V gene, CDR1 is MNHEY and CDR2 is SVGAGI. The cohort comprised several hundred healthy bone marrow donors. At the time of sampling, all cohort members were nominally healthy, though unrecorded immune exposures were likely present. The donor was CMV seropositive and belonged to the group of around 300 seropositive cohort members. Every donor gave a peripheral blood sample, and the peripheral blood mononuclear cells from that sample were used for TCR beta sequencing. The Qiagen DNeasy Blood Extraction Kit was used to extract genomic DNA from the blood cell samples. This clone was recorded only once. This clone's antigen is unknown. No base quality values were provided; no much bigger clone lies one nucleotide off.

The sequencing sample was made of PBMCs. The sequence links TRBV6-5 to TRBJ2-2; no confident D gene assignment can be made. The receptor was derived from a man aged 60 to 75 in good health and CMV-seropositive. The nucleotides are TGTGCCAGCAGTTACTTCAGCACCGGGGAGCTGTTTTTT. This sequence encodes CASSYFSTGELFF.